These T cell receptor beta chains were read from a single sample in a study of T-cell reconstitution after alpha-beta-depleted transplantation in children. TCRdb recomputed calls from the PCR reads with MiXCR, one row per CDR3 protein. The table lists roughly 180,000 distinct CDR3 sequences, around 10% of them singletons, with 13% in the top ten. Sequences were derived from PBMCs, sampled before TCRalphabeta/CD19-depleted stem cell transplant. Receptor source: a boy younger than 10 with acute myeloid leukemia, due to receive a stem cell transplant. Each CDR3 is given without its conserved first and last residue.

v_call cdr3_aa
TRBV5-1 ASRPPLAGGQYNEQF
TRBV29-1 SVEAIWGQPNPNNEQF
TRBV20-1 SARDRKGVNTEAF
TRBV29-1 SVERSGQGYNEQF
TRBV5-1 ASSFGSGDTQY
TRBV5-1 ASSPLSGSNQPQH
TRBV5-1 ASTTGQHTDTQY
TRBV20-1 SARMDSRNTEAF
TRBV3-1 ASSLTGATASRNQPQH
TRBV7-2 ASSLAWGGIDNEQF
TRBV4-2 ASSRKLGEDEY
TRBV11-1 ASSRQGGRAEAF
TRBV5-1 ASGREQNTEAF
TRBV29-1 SVLQEGTEAF
TRBV5-1 ASSDQGARTDTQY
TRBV3-1 ASSHSDPGLASYNEQF
TRBV2 ASSEKREGPYEQY
TRBV4-1 ASSPSGTSTYGYT
TRBV20-1 SARDQAGLETETQY
TRBV29-1 SAAGNGNTIY
TRBV4-1 ASSQGSGGASGELF
TRBV5-6 ASSLVGTGALNTEAF
TRBV20-1 SATRGLNTEAF
TRBV20-1 CAIPPLRFSGIQETQY
TRBV20-1 SAEMGFLGWTDTQY
TRBV7-8 ASSLESRVSGANVLT
TRBV5-1 ASSVATSGSREQY
TRBV2 ASSDSGTRSDNSPLH
TRBV28 ASRPAGQGNEKLF
TRBV6-1 ANSPSDSSGHT
TRBV11-2 ASSLEIGVPPTLSARGTEAF
TRBV9 ASSLTGGDTEAF
TRBV27 ASSLLGSNGYT
TRBV5-1 ASSLETSGRISTQY
TRBV5-5 ASSRTLAANNEQF
TRBV12-3/TRBV12-4 ASTIAHRGLAGAMRHEQF
TRBV12-3/TRBV12-4 ASRGTSGRNEQF
TRBV5-1 ASSSNGQGNGEQF
TRBV24-1 ATSDPTESNQPQH
TRBV2 ASNKQGANSPLH
TRBV7-3 ASSQDYTGRDEQY
TRBV7-9 ASSLRTDNYGYT
TRBV28 ASSFGTGYAGELF
TRBV9 ASSGTARNEQF
TRBV9 ASSANTGELF
TRBV7-8 ASSPYRGTDTQY
TRBV20-1 SARHLQREGPYNEQF
TRBV27 ASGSYDSSYNEQF
TRBV7-2 ASSLVGGDNEQF
TRBV7-8 ASSLSWGRRGNQPQH
TRBV30 AWSELAVQTHNEQF
TRBV28 ASMTSPTEQF
TRBV5-1 ASRLGAEGYEQF
TRBV20-1 SAPILGSQETQY
TRBV7-2 ASTAPNSVNYGYT
TRBV20-1 STPGLAVDTQY
TRBV29-1 SVPGGTEAF
TRBV18 ASSPPLRAGDYSGANVLT
TRBV11-2 ASSSSDGKLF